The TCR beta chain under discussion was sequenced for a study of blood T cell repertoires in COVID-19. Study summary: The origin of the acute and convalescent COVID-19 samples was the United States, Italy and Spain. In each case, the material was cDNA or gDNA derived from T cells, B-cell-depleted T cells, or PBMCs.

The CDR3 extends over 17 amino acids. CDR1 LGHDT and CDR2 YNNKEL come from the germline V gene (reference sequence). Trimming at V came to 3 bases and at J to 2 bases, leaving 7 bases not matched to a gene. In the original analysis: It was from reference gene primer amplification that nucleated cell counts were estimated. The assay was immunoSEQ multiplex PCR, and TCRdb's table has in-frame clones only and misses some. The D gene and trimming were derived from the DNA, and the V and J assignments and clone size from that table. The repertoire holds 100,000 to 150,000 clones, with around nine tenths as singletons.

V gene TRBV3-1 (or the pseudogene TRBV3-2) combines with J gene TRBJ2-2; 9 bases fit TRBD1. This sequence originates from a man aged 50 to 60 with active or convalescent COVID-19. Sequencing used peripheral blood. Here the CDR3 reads CASSHDTGGGNTGELFF. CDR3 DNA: TGTGCCAGCAGCCACGACACAGGGGGCGGTAACACCGGGGAGCTGTTTTTT.